This T cell receptor (beta chain) originates from a study of radiation and T cells in renal cell carcinoma. In the study overall: Nephrectomy followed 15 Gy stereotactic body radiation by 4 weeks.

Regarding this clone: Its matching antigen is unknown.

The time point is: blood 2 weeks post-SBRT. Specified treatment: 15 Gy SBRT to primary tumor, nephrectomy 4 weeks later. Serial blood draws occurred at baseline and 2 and 4 weeks post-SBRT. Clear cell pathology was present in this patient's renal cell carcinoma. V lost 3 bases, J lost 1 base, and 14 bases lay in between. CDR3 size: 16 residues. Germline V CDR1 and CDR2: MDHEN, SYDVKM. General study findings and limits: From baseline, blood top tumor clonotypes peaked at 2 weeks post-radiation.

Clones were sequenced by immunoSEQ multiplex PCR, and TCRdb holds only the in-frame ones, with some missing. The sample shows about 130,000 clones, roughly 77% of them seen only once. The clonotype comes from a woman aged 55-69 years with renal cell carcinoma. The sequenced sample was blood, obtained from a patient whose treatment included radiotherapy and nephrectomy. V gene TRBV28 combines with J gene TRBJ2-3; tentative D call: TRBD1 (6 bases). CDR3: CASSFVSQGGTDTQYF. The DNA for the CDR3 is TGTGCCAGCAGTTTTGTCTCACAGGGTGGCACAGATACGCAGTATTTT.